This paragraph covers one TCR beta chain sequence. One end of the junction is discordant with germline, which a read error may explain. This CDR3 region has 15 residues. Germline V CDR1 and CDR2: MNHNY, SVGAGI (reference sequence). During active infection, Seattle patients enrolled and were then monitored through disease. The authors' processing: Quantification of nucleated cells was approximated via reference gene primer amplification. This table comes from immunoSEQ multiplex PCR, and its TCRdb copy is limited to in-frame clones, with some not included. That table is the source of V, J and clone size, and D and trimming were worked out from the DNA. The sample holds 230,000 or so clones, 85% to 90% seen once. This entry belongs to a study of blood T cell repertoires in COVID-19. Study as a whole: The United States, Italy and Spain were the sources of the acute and convalescent COVID-19 samples.

This receptor was obtained from a woman between 55 and 75 years old with COVID-19, enrolled during active disease. The gene calls are TRBV6-6 and TRBJ2-2; D is possibly TRBD2 (6 bases). The sample comprised peripheral blood. Here the CDR3 reads CASSDSGLSPGELFF. The CDR3 nucleotides are TGTGCCAGCAGTGACTCGGGACTTAGTCCCGGGGAGCTGTTTTTT.